Below, 8 T cell receptor beta chains from the same sample are listed, as sequenced in a study of blood T cell repertoires in COVID-19. Sequencing was performed with immunoSEQ multiplex PCR; in TCRdb, only in-frame clones are kept and a portion is missing. Of 250,000 to 300,000 clones in the sample, roughly 85% are singletons; the top ten hold approximately 9.9%. Sequencing input: peripheral blood. Source of these receptors: a woman aged 70 to 79 with acute or convalescent COVID-19.

V usage is TRBV6-5 and J usage is TRBJ2-5; 8 bases map to TRBD2. Germline V lookup: CDR1 MNHEY, CDR2 SVGAGI. Trimming removed 6 bases from V and 5 bases from J; junction bases left unmatched: 8. This CDR3 region has 14 residues. The CDR3 spells CASSARGGPETQYF. The CDR3 region has the DNA TGTGCCAGCAGCGCTCGGGGGGGCCCCGAGACCCAGTACTTC.

The gene calls are TRBV5-1 and TRBJ2-2; TRBD1 might be the D (6 bases). The CDR3 is 14 residues long. CDR1 and CDR2 from the germline V gene are SGHRS and YFSETQ. V lost 4 bases, J lost 6 bases, and 13 bases lay in between. CDR3 coding DNA: TGCGCCAGCAGCCGTACGGCAGGGGCCGGGGAGCTGTTTTTT. It encodes CASSRTAGAGELFF.

Concerning this clone itself: The junction departs from the called germline gene at one end, perhaps through a read error. This specimen includes other DNA sequences encoding the same CDR3. V usage is TRBV19 and J usage is TRBJ1-1, with TRBD1 identical over 9 bases. Germline V CDR1 and CDR2: LNHDA, SQIVND (reference sequence). This CDR3 is 16 amino acids long. CDR3 in DNA: TGTGCCAGCAGTATGGGGCGAATTCGTGGGGACAGGGCAGCTTTCTTT. It translates to CASSMGRIRGDRAAFF.

V and J are TRBV6-5 and TRBJ2-4; D perhaps matches TRBD2 (5 bases). The length of the CDR3 is 12 residues. Germline lookup yields CDR1 MNHEY and CDR2 SVGAGI. Deletions cut 6 bases from V and 14 bases from J, with 17 bases between. The CDR3 is CASSSGRRAEYF. DNA of the CDR3: TGTGCCAGCAGCTCGGGCCGACGAGCGGAGTACTTC.

This clone has only one observation. The chain links TRBV20-1 to TRBJ2-3; a weak D match, TRBD2 (6 bases). This CDR3 region has 15 residues. The V and J ends lost 3 bases and 0 bases respectively, with 13 bases between them. Germline CDR1 reads DFQATT; CDR2 reads SNEGSKA (reference sequence). The CDR3 protein is CSASWGGTSTDTQYF. The CDR3 region has the DNA TGCAGTGCTAGTTGGGGCGGGACCAGCACAGATACGCAGTATTTT.

J is TRBJ1-2 and V is TRBV7-6; TRBD1 aligns across 7 bases. Trimming at V came to 5 bases and at J to 8 bases, leaving 14 bases not matched to a gene. The CDR3 covers 15 residues. CDR1 is SGHVS and CDR2 is FNYEAQ in the germline V gene. CDR3 loop: CASSPASTGVGGYTF. The DNA for the CDR3 is TGTGCCAGCAGCCCCGCTAGCACAGGGGTGGGCGGCTACACCTTC.

V usage is TRBV6-5 and J usage is TRBJ2-3, with no clear D. The CDR3 runs 12 residues. Germline CDR1 and CDR2: MNHEY and SVGAGI. V was cut by 7 bases and J by 3 bases, with 8 bases left in between. The CDR3 spells CASTLSTDTQYF. The CDR3 coding sequence is TGTGCCAGCACCCTTTCGACAGATACGCAGTATTTT.

V gene TRBV27 combines with J gene TRBJ1-5; weak D call: TRBD1 (5 bases). This CDR3 has 9 amino acids. Germline V gene data show CDR1 as MNHEY and CDR2 as SMNVEV (reference sequence). CDR3 in amino acids: CARGQPQHF. CDR3 sequence (DNA): TGTGCAAGGGGTCAGCCCCAGCATTTT.